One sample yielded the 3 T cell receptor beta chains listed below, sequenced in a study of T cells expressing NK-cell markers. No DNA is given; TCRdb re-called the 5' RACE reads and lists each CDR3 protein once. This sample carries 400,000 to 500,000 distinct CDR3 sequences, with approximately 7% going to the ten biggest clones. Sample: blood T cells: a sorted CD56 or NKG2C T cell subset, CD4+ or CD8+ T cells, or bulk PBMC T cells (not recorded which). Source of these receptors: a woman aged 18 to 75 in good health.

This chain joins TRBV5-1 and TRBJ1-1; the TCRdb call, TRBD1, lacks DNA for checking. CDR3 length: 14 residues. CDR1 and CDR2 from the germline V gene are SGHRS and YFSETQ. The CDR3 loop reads CASSSTTGPTEAFF.

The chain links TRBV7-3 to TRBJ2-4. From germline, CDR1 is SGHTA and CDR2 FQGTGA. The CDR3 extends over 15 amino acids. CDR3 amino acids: CASSREGQPRNIQYF.

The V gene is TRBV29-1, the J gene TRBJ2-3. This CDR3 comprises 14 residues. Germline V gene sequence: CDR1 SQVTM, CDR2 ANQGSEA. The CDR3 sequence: CSVGGEKSTDTQYF.